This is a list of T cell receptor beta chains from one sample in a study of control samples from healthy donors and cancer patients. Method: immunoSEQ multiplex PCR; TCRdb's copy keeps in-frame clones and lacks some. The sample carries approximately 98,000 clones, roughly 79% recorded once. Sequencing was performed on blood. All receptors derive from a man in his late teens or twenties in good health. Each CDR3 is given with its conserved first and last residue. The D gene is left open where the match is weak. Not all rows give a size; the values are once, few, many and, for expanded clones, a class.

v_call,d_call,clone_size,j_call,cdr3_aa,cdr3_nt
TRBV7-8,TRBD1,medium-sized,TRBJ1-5,CASSFRTGLQPQHF,TGTGCCAGCAGCTTCAGGACAGGGCTCCAGCCCCAGCATTTT
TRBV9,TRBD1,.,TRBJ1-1,CASTKQGVRTEAFF,TGTGCCAGCACAAAACAGGGGGTTAGGACTGAAGCTTTCTTT
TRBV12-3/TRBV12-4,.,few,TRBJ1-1,CASSLDWTEAFF,TGTGCCAGCAGTTTAGACTGGACTGAAGCTTTCTTT
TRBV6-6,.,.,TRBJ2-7,CASSTDSREQYF,TGTGCCAGCAGCACGGACTCTCGGGAGCAGTACTTC
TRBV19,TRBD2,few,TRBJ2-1,CASSDPGRGGNPNEQFF,TGTGCCAGTAGTGATCCGGGTCGGGGGGGAAACCCCAATGAGCAGTTCTTC
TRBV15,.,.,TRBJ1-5,CATSGGQNQPQHF,TGTGCCACCTCGGGGGGCCAAAATCAGCCCCAGCATTTT
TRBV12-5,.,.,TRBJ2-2,CASGLTGGQTGELFF,TGTGCTAGTGGTCTTACAGGAGGTCAAACCGGGGAGCTGTTTTTT
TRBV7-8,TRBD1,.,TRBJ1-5,CASSPRAGGVLNQPQHF,TGTGCCAGCAGCCCCCGGGCAGGGGGGGTTCTCAATCAGCCCCAGCATTTT
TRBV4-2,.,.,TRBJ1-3,CASSQVLSSGNTIYF,TGTGCCAGCAGCCAGGTCCTTAGCTCTGGAAACACCATATATTTT
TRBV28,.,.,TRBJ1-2,CASSRQLNYGYTF,TGTGCCAGCAGCCGACAGCTTAACTATGGCTACACCTTC
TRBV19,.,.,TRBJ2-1,CASSRGLGLSSYNEQFF,TGTGCCAGTAGTAGGGGCCTAGGGTTAAGCTCCTACAATGAGCAGTTCTTC
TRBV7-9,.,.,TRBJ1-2,CASSLYRDKNYGYTF,TGTGCCAGCAGCTTGTACAGGGACAAGAACTATGGCTACACCTTC
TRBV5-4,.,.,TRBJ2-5,CASSLGGGQETQYF,TGTGCCAGCAGCCTCGGTGGGGGGCAAGAGACCCAGTACTTC
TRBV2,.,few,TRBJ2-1,CASSDTSNEQFF,TGTGCCAGCAGTGATACTTCTAATGAGCAGTTCTTC
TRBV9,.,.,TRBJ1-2,CASSVDSFNYGYTF,TGTGCCAGCAGCGTAGATTCGTTTAACTATGGCTACACCTTC
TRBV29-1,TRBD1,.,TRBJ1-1,CSAPGQGFVTEAFF,TGCAGCGCCCCCGGACAGGGATTTGTCACTGAAGCTTTCTTT
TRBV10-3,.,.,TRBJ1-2,CAISDTGSNYGYTF,TGTGCCATCAGTGACACAGGGAGCAACTATGGCTACACCTTC
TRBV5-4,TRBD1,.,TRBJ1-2,CASSHWDSTFYGYTF,TGTGCCAGCAGCCACTGGGACAGTACCTTCTATGGCTACACCTTC
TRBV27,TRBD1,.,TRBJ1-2,CASSSWTGGGYGYTF,TGTGCCAGCAGTTCCTGGACAGGGGGCGGCTATGGCTACACCTTC
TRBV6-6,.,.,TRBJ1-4,CASSTPRAANEKLFF,TGTGCCAGCAGTACGCCCCGGGCCGCTAATGAAAAACTGTTTTTT
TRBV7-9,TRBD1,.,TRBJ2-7,CASSLPRTGSYEQYF,TGTGCCAGCAGCCTCCCCCGGACAGGCTCCTACGAGCAGTACTTC
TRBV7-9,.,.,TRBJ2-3,CASSLDAGDTQYF,TGTGCCAGCAGCTTAGATGCGGGGGATACGCAGTATTTT
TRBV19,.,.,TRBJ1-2,CASSRRLRDTGSEGYTF,TGTGCCAGTAGTCGACGACTGAGGGATACAGGGTCGGAGGGCTACACCTTC
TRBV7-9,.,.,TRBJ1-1,CASSLALPWQSPEAFF,TGTGCCAGCAGCTTAGCCCTCCCGTGGCAGTCCCCGGAAGCTTTCTTT
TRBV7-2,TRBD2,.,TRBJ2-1,CASSRTAGTSGVNEQFF,TGTGCCAGCAGTCGTACTGCCGGGACTAGCGGGGTAAATGAGCAGTTCTTC
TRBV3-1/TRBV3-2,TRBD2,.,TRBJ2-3,CASSQDRRGVGTDTQYF,TGTGCCAGCAGCCAAGATCGGCGGGGGGTCGGCACAGATACGCAGTATTTT
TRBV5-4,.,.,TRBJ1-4,CASSLAGTSNEKLFF,TGTGCCAGCAGCTTGGCAGGGACCTCAAATGAAAAACTGTTTTTT
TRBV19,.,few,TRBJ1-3,CASTRQGIRGNTIYF,TGTGCCAGTACGCGTCAGGGGATCAGGGGAAACACCATATATTTT
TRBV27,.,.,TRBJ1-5,CASSLSRQGVGQPQHF,TGTGCCAGCAGTTTATCGAGGCAGGGCGTGGGTCAGCCCCAGCATTTT
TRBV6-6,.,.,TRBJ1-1,CASSSPGGARTEAFF,TGTGCCAGCAGTTCCCCCGGGGGGGCGAGGACTGAAGCTTTCTTT
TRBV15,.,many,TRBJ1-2,CATSRVVGANYGYTF,TGTGCCACCAGCAGAGTAGTAGGAGCTAACTATGGCTACACCTTC
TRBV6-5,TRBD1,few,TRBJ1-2,CASSSQDRVLEGYTF,TGTGCCAGCAGCTCGCAAGACAGGGTTCTTGAGGGCTACACCTTC
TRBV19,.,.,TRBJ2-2,CASLGQGLSNTGELFF,TGTGCCAGTTTAGGGCAGGGTCTTAGCAACACCGGGGAGCTGTTTTTT
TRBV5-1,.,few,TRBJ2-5,CASSLSWGMGETQYF,TGCGCCAGCAGCTTGAGTTGGGGGATGGGAGAGACCCAGTACTTC
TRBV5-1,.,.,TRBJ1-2,CASSPRTDVNYGYTF,TGCGCCAGCAGCCCTCGGACAGACGTCAACTATGGCTACACCTTC
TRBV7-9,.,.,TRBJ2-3,CASSLGWELDTQYF,TGTGCCAGCAGCTTAGGGTGGGAATTAGATACGCAGTATTTT
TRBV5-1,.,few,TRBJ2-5,CASSDGTLTGGETQYF,TGCGCCAGCAGTGACGGGACACTTACCGGGGGAGAGACCCAGTACTTC
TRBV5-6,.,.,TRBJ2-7,CASNSRGLVSYEQYF,TGTGCCAGCAACAGCCGAGGGCTGGTCTCCTACGAGCAGTACTTC
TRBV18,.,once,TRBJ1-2,CASSSSYGYTF,TGTGCCAGCTCTAGTAGCTATGGCTACACCTTC
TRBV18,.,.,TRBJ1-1,CASSPFPGRAEAFF,TGTGCCAGCTCACCGTTTCCGGGGAGGGCTGAAGCTTTCTTT
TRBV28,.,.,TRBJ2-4,CASSPHGGGIYIQYF,TGTGCCAGCAGTCCCCACGGCGGGGGCATTTACATTCAGTACTTC
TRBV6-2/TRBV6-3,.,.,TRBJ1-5,CASSPQGYSNQPQHF,TGTGCCAGCAGTCCCCAGGGCTATAGCAATCAGCCCCAGCATTTT
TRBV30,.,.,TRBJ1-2,CAWRSGNRGYTF,TGTGCCTGGAGGTCAGGGAATCGTGGTTACACCTTC